This passage covers 19 T cell receptor beta chains from one sample sequenced in a study of cytomegalovirus exposure and HLA in healthy donors. The PCR was carried out with 60 Vbeta primers and 13 Jbeta primers. Data came from immunoSEQ multiplex PCR; TCRdb stores just in-frame clones and leaves some out. In the table there are fewer than 110,000 clones, over 70% of which are singletons. The specimen was PBMCs. Receptors were obtained from a man between 25 and 39 years old in good health and CMV-seronegative.

DNA of the CDR3: TGTGCCAGCAGCGGGGACAGGGGACAGCCCCAGCATTTT. Translating gives CASSGDRGQPQHF. The genes are TRBV11-2 and TRBJ1-5; 10 bases match TRBD1. The germline CDR1 and CDR2 sequences are SGHAT and FQNNGV. The CDR3 consists of 13 residues. Losses at the gene ends were 5 bases for V and 7 bases for J; bases not matched to a gene: 2.

The rearrangement links TRBV6-1 to TRBJ1-1, with a weak D call TRBD1 (6 bases). The CDR3 length is 14 residues. Germline V CDR1 and CDR2: MNHNS, SASEGT. The ends were cut back, 3 bases at V and 4 bases at J, with 12 bases in the middle. The CDR3 DNA reads TGTGCCAGCAGTGAGAGGCAGGGGATCACTGAAGCTTTCTTT. This encodes CASSERQGITEAFF.

V and J are TRBV6-1 and TRBJ1-2; D remains unclear. Germline V lookup: CDR1 MNHNS, CDR2 SASEGT. CDR3 size: 12 residues. V lost 6 bases and J 4 bases, leaving 9 bases between the germline ends. The CDR3 DNA reads TGTGCCAGCAGCGAAATCGGCTATGGCTACACCTTC. This translates into CASSEIGYGYTF.

This clone was recorded once. The chain employs TRBV29-1 and TRBJ1-2; D unclear. Trimming stripped 7 bases from V and 8 bases from J, with 17 bases between. This CDR3 is built from 12 residues. Germline assignment: CDR1 SQVTM and CDR2 ANQGSEA. The CDR3 spells CSATASTGGYTF. CDR3 DNA: TGCAGCGCCACCGCATCAACCGGGGGCTACACCTTC.

This chain connects TRBV18 to TRBJ1-3; possible D gene TRBD1, 5 bases. Germline loops: CDR1 KGHSH, CDR2 LQKENI. V was shortened by 6 bases and J by 2 bases, with 17 bases between the two germline ends. This CDR3 has 16 amino acids. CDR3 residues: CASSTAGLSTGNTIYF. CDR3 DNA sequence: TGTGCCAGCTCCACGGCAGGGCTCTCGACTGGAAACACCATATATTTT.

The chain joins TRBV29-1 to TRBJ2-7, with D possibly matching TRBD1 (6 bases). Germline lookup yields CDR1 SQVTM and CDR2 ANQGSEA. This CDR3 comprises 10 residues. V shed 7 bases and J shed 5 bases, with 9 bases lying between them. The CDR3 loop is CSDTGNEQYF. The DNA for the CDR3 is TGCAGCGATACAGGGAACGAGCAGTACTTC.

This clone appeared a few times. The V and J genes are TRBV7-6 and TRBJ2-6; no clear D. Germline CDR1 and CDR2: SGHVS and FNYEAQ. This CDR3 has 13 residues. V was shortened by 3 bases and J by 3 bases, with 3 bases between the two germline ends. The CDR3 DNA sequence: TGTGCCAGCAGCTTCGGTGGGGCCAACGTCCTGACTTTC. It is translated as CASSFGGANVLTF.

The CDR3 DNA sequence: TGTGCCAGCAGCAAAGAGGAGGGAGTTAGGCATGGCTACACCTTC. This encodes CASSKEEGVRHGYTF. The chain is built from TRBV21-1 and TRBJ1-2. TRBV21-1 is termed a pseudogene. The CDR3 contains 15 residues.

The chain joins TRBV9 to TRBJ1-2; possibly TRBD1 for D (6 bases). The ends were cut back, 5 bases at V and 2 bases at J, with 7 bases in the middle. Germline V gene lookup returns CDR1 SGDLS and CDR2 YYNGEE. This CDR3 contains 12 residues. The CDR3 here is CASSGGNYGYTF. In nucleotides, the CDR3 is TGTGCCAGCAGTGGGGGCAACTATGGCTACACCTTC.

The genes are TRBV19 and TRBJ1-5; D not resolved. The CDR3 is made up of 12 amino acids. CDR1 and CDR2 from the germline V gene are LNHDA and SQIVND (reference sequence). V was clipped by 10 bases and J by 6 bases, with 13 bases between them. The CDR3: CATKDWGQPQHF. Written as DNA, the CDR3 is TGTGCCACAAAGGACTGGGGTCAGCCCCAGCATTTT.

V gene TRBV5-6 combines with J gene TRBJ2-1, with D hard to call. The CDR3 loop spans 16 amino acids. V shed 1 base and J shed 4 bases, with 15 bases lying between them. CDR1 and CDR2 from the germline V gene are SGHDT and YYEEEE. The DNA for the CDR3 is TGTGCCAGCAGCTTGCCTCTCGTAACAGAATACAATGAGCAGTTCTTC. This sequence encodes CASSLPLVTEYNEQFF.

V usage is TRBV2 and J usage is TRBJ1-2, with D maybe TRBD1 (5 bases). Trimming removed 7 bases at V and 6 bases at J, with 12 bases between. Per the germline V gene, CDR1 is SNHLY and CDR2 is FYNNEI. This CDR3 comprises 12 residues. CDR3 sequence (DNA): TGTGCCAGCAACCTGGCGGGGGATGGCTACACCTTC. This encodes CASNLAGDGYTF.

V and J are TRBV28 and TRBJ1-1; D may be TRBD1 (5 bases). This CDR3 is built from 13 residues. V was shortened by 8 bases and J by 7 bases, with 17 bases between the two germline ends. From germline, CDR1 is MDHEN and CDR2 SYDVKM. The DNA of the CDR3 is TGTGCCAGCGATGACCGGGGGGGTGGTGAAGCTTTCTTT. This codes for CASDDRGGGEAFF.

The chain carries TRBV5-1 and TRBJ2-2; TRBD2 matches at 8 bases. The CDR3 runs 15 residues. CDR1 and CDR2 from the germline V gene are SGHRS and YFSETQ. The ends lost 1 base at V and 6 bases at J; junction bases unmatched: 5. CDR3 region: CASSLPAGVPGELFF. The CDR3 DNA reads as TGCGCCAGCAGCTTGCCAGCGGGAGTCCCCGGGGAGCTGTTTTTT.

The chain combines TRBV6-1 with TRBJ1-4; 8 nucleotides line up with TRBD1. V shed 1 base and J 7 bases; nucleotides not matched to a gene: 5. The germline CDR1 and CDR2 sequences are MNHNS and SASEGT. The CDR3 consists of 15 residues. The chain's CDR3 is CASSEETGAPEKLFF. Written as DNA, the CDR3 is TGTGCCAGCAGTGAAGAGACAGGGGCTCCTGAAAAACTGTTTTTT.

This rearrangement joins TRBV6-5 to TRBJ1-3; 7 positions match TRBD1. The V gene end was trimmed by 6 bases and the J gene end by 2 bases; junction bases not matched to a gene: 7. This CDR3 has 15 residues. Germline V lookup: CDR1 MNHEY, CDR2 SVGAGI. This chain's CDR3 is CASSRQGLAGNTIYF. The CDR3, as DNA: TGTGCCAGCAGCCGACAGGGTCTAGCTGGAAACACCATATATTTT.

The rearrangement joins TRBV6-5 to TRBJ2-2; 8 positions agree with TRBD2. CDR1 is MNHEY and CDR2 is SVGAGI in the germline V gene. The CDR3 sequence is 15 residues long. The V segment lost 6 bases and the J segment 7 bases; nucleotides outside the gene matches: 10. In nucleotides, the CDR3 is TGTGCCAGCAGCCGAGGACTAGCTCTAAGCGGGGAGCTGTTTTTT. This translates into CASSRGLALSGELFF.

The chain uses TRBV6-1 and TRBJ1-1; D ambiguous. V gave up 7 bases and J gave up 7 bases, with 16 bases separating them. This CDR3 has 13 residues. Per germline, CDR1 MNHNS and CDR2 SASEGT. This chain's CDR3 is CASKEARNYEAFF. The CDR3 DNA reads TGTGCCAGCAAGGAGGCCCGGAATTATGAAGCTTTCTTT.

The V and J genes are TRBV7-8 and TRBJ1-2; possibly TRBD1 for D (6 bases). V lost 2 bases and J lost 4, with 11 bases in between. CDR1 and CDR2 from the germline V gene are SGHVS and FQNEAQ. The length of the CDR3 is 14 residues. DNA for the CDR3: TGTGCCAGCAGCTTAAGGTCCAGGGGCTATGGCTACACCTTC. Translating gives CASSLRSRGYGYTF.